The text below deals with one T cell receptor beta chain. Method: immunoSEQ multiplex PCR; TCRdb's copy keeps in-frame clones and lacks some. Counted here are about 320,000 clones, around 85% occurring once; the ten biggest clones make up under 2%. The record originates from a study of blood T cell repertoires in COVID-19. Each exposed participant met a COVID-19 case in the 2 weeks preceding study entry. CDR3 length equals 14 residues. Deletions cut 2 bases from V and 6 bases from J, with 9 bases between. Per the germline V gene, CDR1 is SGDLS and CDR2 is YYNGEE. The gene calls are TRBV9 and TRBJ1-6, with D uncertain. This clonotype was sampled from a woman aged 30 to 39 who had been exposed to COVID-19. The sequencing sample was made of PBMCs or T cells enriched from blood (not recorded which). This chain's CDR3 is CASSVAQFNSPLHF. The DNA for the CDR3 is TGTGCCAGCAGCGTGGCACAGTTTAATTCACCCCTCCACTTT.